This entry lists 32 T cell receptor beta chains sequenced from one sample in a study of a mutant IDH1 vaccine in newly diagnosed glioma. Profiling relied on immunoSEQ multiplex PCR, and the TCRdb table lists in-frame clones only, not all of them. Of around 60,000 clones detected, less than 90% appear once; the ten largest clones hold about 4%. Sample time point: week 35, safety follow-up. What each vaccine dose contained was 300 ug of mutant IDH1 20-mer peptide, accompanied by topical imiquimod. These TCRs' antigens remain unknown. The sequenced sample was PBMCs, obtained from a glioma patient whose treatment included an IDH1 peptide vaccine. These TCRs come from a man in his thirties or forties with glioma.

The chain couples TRBV5-5 to TRBJ1-2; D gene uncertain. The CDR3 consists of 15 residues. The ends were cut back, 5 bases at V and 4 bases at J, with 18 bases in the middle. Germline values: CDR1 SGHKS, CDR2 YYEKEE (reference sequence). CDR3 amino acids: CASRAEALGIYGYTF. The CDR3 DNA sequence: TGTGCCAGCAGAGCCGAGGCCTTGGGGATCTATGGCTACACCTTC.

This sequence joins TRBV10-2 and TRBJ2-5; 7 bases line up with TRBD1. Matching the DNA end better, TRBJ2-7 makes the J call doubtful. This CDR3 is built from 13 residues. Per the germline V gene, CDR1 is WSHSY and CDR2 is SAAADI. The CDR3 DNA is TGCGCCAGCGGGACAGTAACCTCCTACGAGCAGTACTTC. Amino acids: CASGTVTSYEQYF.

The V and J genes are TRBV27 and TRBJ1-1; weak D call: TRBD1 (6 bases). This CDR3 region has 15 residues. Trimming took 6 bases from V and 5 from J, leaving 19 bases between them. Germline V lookup: CDR1 MNHEY, CDR2 SMNVEV (reference sequence). The CDR3 sequence is CASSRPQGLGTEAFF. The CDR3 region has the DNA TGTGCCAGCAGCCGGCCACAGGGCCTTGGGACTGAAGCTTTCTTT.

The rearrangement links TRBV7-6 to TRBJ2-2; no clear D gene. CDR3 length equals 14 residues. The ends were cut back, 8 bases at V and 3 bases at J, with 13 bases in the middle. Per germline, CDR1 SGHVS and CDR2 FNYEAQ. CDR3 in DNA: TGTGCCAGCGCTTTACCCCTAGACACCGGGGAGCTGTTTTTT. Protein: CASALPLDTGELFF. The full variable domain, with the rest looked up from reference TRBV7-6 and TRBJ2-2, is GAGVSQSPRYKVTKRGQDVALRCDPISGHVSLYWYRQALGQGPEFLTYFNYEAQQDKSGLPNDRFSAERPEGSISTLTIQRTEQRDSAMYRCASALPLDTGELFFGEGSRLTVL.

DNA for the CDR3: TGTGCCAGCAGTGAGGGACAGGGCGTAGGGGAAAAACTGTTTTTT. This gives the protein CASSEGQGVGEKLFF. This chain uses TRBV25-1 with TRBJ1-4; 9 positions agree with TRBD1. Losses at the gene ends were 3 bases for V and 8 bases for J; bases not matched to a gene: 7. This CDR3 comprises 15 residues. The germline V gene has CDR1 MGHDK and CDR2 SYGVNS.

J is TRBJ1-2 and V is TRBV4-1; no reliable D call. Germline V gene data show CDR1 as MGHRA and CDR2 as YSYEKL. The CDR3 contains 15 residues. The V and J ends lost 0 bases and 4 bases respectively, with 12 bases between them. CDR3 protein: CASSQEDPSGYGYTF. For the CDR3, the DNA is TGCGCCAGCAGCCAAGAGGACCCCTCGGGCTATGGCTACACCTTC.

This clone was seen once. V gene TRBV6-1 combines with J gene TRBJ2-1; TRBD2 agrees at 14 bases. V dropped 4 bases and J dropped 4; count of bases not matched to a gene: 3. The length of the CDR3 is 16 residues. Germline-derived CDR1 and CDR2 are MNHNS and SASEGT. CDR3 DNA sequence: TGTGCCAGCAGTGGTCGGACTAGCGGGGGGTACAATGAGCAGTTCTTC. Its translation: CASSGRTSGGYNEQFF.

The chain uses TRBV9 and TRBJ2-7, with a weak D call TRBD1 (6 bases). Trimming pared 2 bases from V and 1 base from J, leaving 7 bases between. CDR3 size: 13 residues. Germline lookup yields CDR1 SGDLS and CDR2 YYNGEE. The CDR3 is CASSVGQSYEQYF. CDR3 DNA sequence: TGTGCCAGCAGCGTCGGACAGTCCTACGAGCAGTACTTC. Based on the CDR3 plus reference TRBV9 and TRBJ2-7, the full variable domain is DSGVTQTPKHLITATGQRVTLRCSPRSGDLSVYWYQQSLDQGLQFLIQYYNGEERAKGNILERFSAQQFPDLHSELNLSSLELGDSALYFCASSVGQSYEQYFGPGTRLTVT.

The rearrangement joins TRBV11-2 to TRBJ1-2; 9 bases map to TRBD1. J was trimmed by 1 base and V by 3 bases; bases with no gene match: 3. This CDR3 is 15 amino acids long. CDR1 is SGHAT, CDR2 FQNNGV, per germline. CDR3 protein: CASSFRQGVNYGYTF. The DNA for the CDR3 is TGTGCCAGCAGCTTTCGACAGGGGGTTAACTATGGCTACACCTTC.

The CDR3 protein is CASSQGTDHNYEQFF. The CDR3 bases are TGTGCCAGCAGCCAAGGGACTGACCACAATTATGAGCAGTTCTTC. The chain combines TRBV4-2 with TRBJ2-1; perhaps TRBD2 as D (5 bases). Germline V gene data show CDR1 as LGHNA and CDR2 as YNFKEQ. Trimming took 1 base from V and 8 from J, leaving 15 bases between them. The CDR3 length is 15 residues.

V usage is TRBV7-7 and J usage is TRBJ2-3; 8 positions match TRBD2. CDR1 is SSHAT and CDR2 is FNYEAQ in the germline V gene (reference sequence). This CDR3 is built from 16 residues. V lost 5 bases and J lost 4; bases outside the gene matches: 11. The chain's CDR3 is CASSPRPLAGPDTQYF. CDR3 sequence (DNA): TGTGCCAGCAGCCCAAGGCCGCTAGCGGGCCCAGATACGCAGTATTTT.

The rearrangement links TRBV28 to TRBJ1-6; 7 bases agree with TRBD1. Germline V gives CDR1 MDHEN, CDR2 SYDVKM. The CDR3 runs 16 residues. Trimming at V came to 6 bases and at J to 0 bases, leaving 5 bases not matched to a gene. The CDR3: CASSGDSLSYNSPLHF. The CDR3 DNA reads TGTGCCAGCAGCGGGGACAGCCTCTCCTATAATTCACCCCTCCACTTT.

The rearrangement links TRBV7-2 to TRBJ2-1; 11 bases line up with TRBD1. Germline lookup yields CDR1 SGHTA and CDR2 FQGNSA. J was trimmed by 7 bases and V by 1 base; bases with no gene match: 6. The CDR3 spans 16 residues. The DNA for the CDR3 is TGTGCCAGCAGCTTAGTTGGGACAGGGGGAGGGAATGAGCAGTTCTTC. It specifies CASSLVGTGGGNEQFF.

This chain connects TRBV7-2 to TRBJ1-6; D unresolved. V was cut by 3 bases and J by 10 bases, with 19 bases left in between. Germline CDR1 and CDR2: SGHTA and FQGNSA. CDR3 length equals 16 residues. CDR3 sequence: CASSFYFAPNFSPLHF. In DNA form, the CDR3 reads TGTGCCAGCAGCTTTTATTTTGCGCCCAATTTCTCACCCCTCCACTTT.

This clone is a singleton in its sample. V is TRBV23-1 and J is TRBJ1-2; 8 bases agree with TRBD1. TRBV23-1 qualifies as an ORF whose function is uncertain. V was clipped by 8 bases and J by 6 bases; unmatched bases: 8. The CDR3 extends over 13 amino acids. CDR3 DNA: TGCGCCAGCCCCCGGGACAGGTCGGATGGCTACACCTTC. The encoded protein is CASPRDRSDGYTF.

The chain employs TRBV5-1 and TRBJ1-1, with a possible D match to TRBD1 (6 bases). Germline CDR1 reads SGHRS; CDR2 reads YFSETQ. This CDR3 is built from 13 residues. With 5 bases removed from V and 2 bases from J, the gap between germline ends came to 10 bases. The DNA of the CDR3 is TGCGCCAGCAGATCGGACAGCAACACTGAAGCTTTCTTT. This encodes CASRSDSNTEAFF. The variable domain in full, with the rest retrieved from reference TRBV5-1 and TRBJ1-1, is KAGVTQTPRYLIKTRGQQVTLSCSPISGHRSVSWYQQTPGQGLQFLFEYFSETQRNKGNFPGRFSGRQFSNSRSEMNVSTLELGDSALYLCASRSDSNTEAFFGQGTRLTVV.

The chain links TRBV27 to TRBJ2-1; 8 nucleotides align to TRBD2. Germline loops: CDR1 MNHEY, CDR2 SMNVEV (reference sequence). The V segment lost 2 bases and the J segment 3 bases; nucleotides outside the gene matches: 24. CDR3 size: 22 residues. CDR3 in amino acids: CASSLLPRVQRETYNLYNEQFF. CDR3 sequence (DNA): TGTGCCAGCAGTTTACTTCCCCGAGTACAGCGGGAGACGTACAATCTCTACAATGAGCAGTTCTTC.

This clone has just one count. V usage is TRBV5-4 and J usage is TRBJ2-7, with no clear D. This CDR3 region has 16 residues. CDR1 and CDR2 from the germline V gene are SGHNT and YYREEE (reference sequence). The V end lost 6 bases, the J end lost 0 bases, and 19 bases lay between the germline ends. In DNA, the CDR3 is TGTGCCAGCAACCTACTGGCAGGCGGTTTCTCCTACGAGCAGTACTTC. This translates into CASNLLAGGFSYEQYF.

The rearrangement joins TRBV7-8 to TRBJ1-1; 8 bases agree with TRBD1. The CDR3 spans 17 residues. V lost 2 bases and J lost 3; bases outside the gene matches: 11. CDR1 is SGHVS, CDR2 FQNEAQ, per germline. The CDR3 nucleotides read TGTGCCAGCAGCTTAACGACAGGGGAAGGGGTCGACACTGAAGCTTTCTTT. This codes for CASSLTTGEGVDTEAFF.

V is TRBV19 and J is TRBJ2-3; D is uncertain. Germline-derived CDR1 and CDR2 are LNHDA and SQIVND (reference sequence). The CDR3 is made up of 13 amino acids. Trimming shortened V by 5 bases and J by 2 bases, and 8 bases separated the two germline ends. In nucleotides, the CDR3 is TGTGCCAGTAGTCGAGTAACCACAGATACGCAGTATTTT. It specifies CASSRVTTDTQYF. Full variable domain (remainder filled in from reference TRBV19 and TRBJ2-3): DGGITQSPKYLFRKEGQNVTLSCEQNLNHDAMYWYRQDPGQGLRLIYYSQIVNDFQKGDIAEGYSVSREKKESFPLTVTSAQKNPTAFYLCASSRVTTDTQYFGPGTRLTVL.

The chain has TRBV6-4 and TRBJ2-3, with D possibly TRBD2 on 7 matching bases. The CDR3 is made up of 17 amino acids. V lost 3 bases to trimming and J lost 4 bases, with 20 bases between them. Germline V lookup: CDR1 MRHNA, CDR2 SNTAGT. For the CDR3, the DNA is TGTGCCAGCAGTGAGACCAGAACGGGGGGCGGGTCAGATACGCAGTATTTT. This sequence encodes CASSETRTGGGSDTQYF.

This chain joins TRBV7-9 and TRBJ2-4, with 9 bases that match TRBD2. CDR3 length: 16 amino acids. CDR1 is SEHNR and CDR2 is FQNEAQ in the germline V gene (reference sequence). V dropped 3 bases and J dropped 5; count of bases not matched to a gene: 8. This CDR3 reads CASSFLRGGLENIQYF. The CDR3 DNA reads TGTGCCAGCAGCTTCTTGCGGGGGGGCCTAGAAAACATTCAGTACTTC.

The J gene is TRBJ2-7, the V gene TRBV6-5; D is undetermined. This CDR3 contains 14 residues. V was clipped by 4 bases and J by 3 bases, with 13 bases between them. Germline CDR1 reads MNHEY; CDR2 reads SVGAGI. The chain's CDR3 is CASSWGSPLYEQYF. The CDR3 coding sequence is TGTGCCAGCAGTTGGGGATCACCTCTCTACGAGCAGTACTTC.

In DNA form, the CDR3 reads TGTGCCAGCAGCTTAGGTAGCCCCGAGCAGTACTTC. Amino acid sequence: CASSLGSPEQYF. The chain employs TRBV7-9 and TRBJ2-7; D is uncertain. CDR1 and CDR2 from the germline V gene are SEHNR and FQNEAQ (reference sequence). CDR3 length equals 12 residues. The germline V and J ends were trimmed by 1 base and 6 bases, with 7 bases remaining between them.

The chain employs TRBV27 and TRBJ2-7; 9 bases are a match to TRBD1. This CDR3 has 17 amino acids. Germline V CDR1 and CDR2: MNHEY, SMNVEV (reference sequence). The V gene end was trimmed by 5 bases and the J gene end by 5 bases; junction bases not matched to a gene: 16. This CDR3 reads CASSNPRAGTGLHEQYF. The CDR3 DNA reads TGTGCCAGCAGTAACCCCCGGGCCGGGACAGGGCTCCACGAGCAGTACTTC.

The V call is TRBV4-1, the J call TRBJ1-1; 8 bases line up with TRBD1. With V trimmed by 2 bases and J by 4 bases, 9 bases remained unmatched. Germline CDR1 MGHRA, CDR2 YSYEKL. CDR3 length equals 16 residues. CDR3 residues: CASSQLTGVYGTEAFF. CDR3 DNA: TGCGCCAGCAGCCAACTGACAGGGGTATACGGCACTGAAGCTTTCTTT.

This chain connects TRBV2 to TRBJ2-1; 8 bases agree with TRBD1. This CDR3 has 15 residues. V dropped 8 bases and J dropped 3; count of bases not matched to a gene: 9. From germline, CDR1 is SNHLY and CDR2 FYNNEI. The CDR3 sequence: CASLGWTGHYNEQFF. The CDR3 DNA follows: TGTGCCAGCTTGGGCTGGACAGGGCACTACAATGAGCAGTTCTTC. Full variable domain (remainder filled in from reference TRBV2 and TRBJ2-1): EPEVTQTPSHQVTQMGQEVILRCVPISNHLYFYWYRQILGQKVEFLVSFYNNEISEKSEIFDDQFSVERPDGSNFTLKIRSTKLEDSAMYFCASLGWTGHYNEQFFGPGTRLTVL.

The chain has TRBV2 and TRBJ2-7, with TRBD2 matching over 7 bases. CDR3 length equals 15 residues. Per the germline V gene, CDR1 is SNHLY and CDR2 is FYNNEI. After removal of 6 bases from V and 1 base from J, the junction contained 9 bases not matched to a gene. CDR3: CASRGAGLQSYEQYF. In DNA, the CDR3 is TGTGCCAGCAGGGGAGCGGGACTGCAATCCTACGAGCAGTACTTC.

This clone was detected once. The CDR3 is CASSPHGTGVYGEQFF. The CDR3 DNA follows: TGTGCCAGCTCACCCCACGGGACAGGGGTTTACGGTGAGCAGTTCTTC. The chain carries TRBV18 and TRBJ2-1; 10 bases match TRBD1. Germline-derived CDR1 and CDR2 are KGHSH and LQKENI. Trimming at V came to 3 bases and at J to 9 bases, leaving 11 bases not matched to a gene. The CDR3 covers 16 residues.

The gene calls are TRBV7-6 and TRBJ1-6; possibly TRBD1 for D (6 bases). With 2 bases removed from V and 4 bases from J, the gap between germline ends came to 18 bases. Germline assignment: CDR1 SGHVS and CDR2 FNYEAQ. The CDR3 is made up of 18 amino acids. This CDR3 is CASSLSESQGVYNSPLHF. The CDR3 bases are TGTGCCAGCAGCTTATCCGAATCACAGGGCGTATATAATTCACCCCTCCACTTT. Full variable domain (remainder filled in from reference TRBV7-6 and TRBJ1-6): GAGVSQSPRYKVTKRGQDVALRCDPISGHVSLYWYRQALGQGPEFLTYFNYEAQQDKSGLPNDRFSAERPEGSISTLTIQRTEQRDSAMYRCASSLSESQGVYNSPLHFGNGTRLTVT.

The V and J genes are TRBV9 and TRBJ2-3; D perhaps matches TRBD2 (6 bases). Germline CDR1 is SGDLS and CDR2 is YYNGEE. The ends were cut back, 1 base at V and 10 bases at J, with 16 bases in the middle. This CDR3 region has 14 residues. CDR3 in amino acids: CASSVQGGVVPQYF. The CDR3 DNA reads as TGTGCCAGCAGCGTACAGGGAGGAGTAGTGCCGCAGTATTTT.

The chain uses TRBV7-9 and TRBJ2-2; D possibly corresponds to TRBD1 (5 bases). Germline V gives CDR1 SEHNR, CDR2 FQNEAQ (reference sequence). The CDR3 totals 16 residues. V was shortened by 2 bases and J by 3 bases, with 13 bases between the two germline ends. The CDR3 loop is CASSLSSGFYTGELFF. The CDR3 DNA follows: TGTGCCAGCAGCTTATCTTCAGGGTTTTACACCGGGGAGCTGTTTTTT.